The 20 T cell receptor beta chains given below trace back to one sample, sequenced in a study of response to subunit inactivated influenza vaccine. A single record per CDR3 protein comes from TCRdb applying MiXCR to the RT-PCR reads. The top ten hold roughly a third of the sample, which has 150,000 to 200,000 distinct CDR3 sequences, about 10% seen once. The sample was CD8+ T cells sorted from PBMCs, taken roughly 24 months after vaccination. The origin of the receptors is a man aged 50 to 75 who received an inactivated influenza vaccine.

This clonotype has at least ten counts. V is TRBV4-3 and J is TRBJ2-3; D is perhaps TRBD2 (6 bases). The CDR3 length is 14 residues. CDR1 is LGHNA and CDR2 is YSLEER in the germline V gene. V was cut by 4 bases and J by 4 bases, with 12 bases left in between. CDR3 amino acids: CASSPSLAPDTQYF. The CDR3 DNA follows: TGCGCCAGCAGCCCCTCACTAGCTCCAGATACGCAGTATTTT.

The chain couples TRBV12-5 to TRBJ1-1; D is undetermined. CDR3 length: 12 residues. Trimming pared 2 bases from V and 7 bases from J, leaving 8 bases between. CDR1 LGHNT and CDR2 FRNRAP come from the germline V gene. The CDR3 sequence: CASGLSAREAFF. The CDR3 coding sequence is TGTGCTAGTGGTTTGTCGGCCCGTGAAGCTTTCTTT. The whole variable domain, filled in from reference TRBV12-5 and TRBJ1-1, reads DARVTQTPRHKVTEMGQEVTMRCQPILGHNTVFWYRQTMMQGLELLAYFRNRAPLDDSGMPKDRFSAEMPDATLATLKIQPSEPRDSAVYFCASGLSAREAFFGQGTRLTVV.

The chain combines TRBV7-9 with TRBJ2-7, with 9 nucleotides matching TRBD1. After removal of 5 bases from V and 1 base from J, the junction contained 9 bases not matched to a gene. The length of the CDR3 is 16 residues. Germline CDR1 reads SEHNR; CDR2 reads FQNEAQ (reference sequence). This chain's CDR3 is CASSVFGTGRSYEQYF. The CDR3 nucleotides read TGTGCCAGCAGCGTTTTTGGGACAGGGAGATCCTACGAGCAGTACTTC.

This clonotype was seen a handful of times. V usage is TRBV7-2 and J usage is TRBJ2-7, with 11 bases matching TRBD1. Germline V gives CDR1 SGHTA, CDR2 FQGNSA. The CDR3 spans 16 residues. V was clipped by 5 bases and J by 2 bases; unmatched bases: 8. CDR3 coding DNA: TGTGCCAGCAGCGACTGGACAGGGGGCCTCACCTACGAGCAGTACTTC. It specifies CASSDWTGGLTYEQYF.

This clonotype was observed a few times. Written as DNA, the CDR3 is TGTGCCAGCAGCGTAGCCCAGGGTCTTTTGGGCACAGATACGCAGTATTTT. This gives the protein CASSVAQGLLGTDTQYF. The V call is TRBV9, the J call TRBJ2-3; possible D gene TRBD1, 5 bases. Trimming removed 0 bases from V and 1 base from J, with 15 bases in between. The germline CDR1 and CDR2 sequences are SGDLS and YYNGEE. The CDR3 runs 17 residues.

This clonotype was seen repeatedly, ten times or more. V usage is TRBV11-2 and J usage is TRBJ2-5; D gene uncertain. The ends were cut back, 0 bases at V and 2 bases at J, with 10 bases in the middle. The CDR3 has 15 residues. From germline, CDR1 is SGHAT and CDR2 FQNNGV. The CDR3 nucleotides are TGTGCCAGCAGCTTAGATCAGTGGCAGCAAGAGACCCAGTACTTC. This translates into CASSLDQWQQETQYF.

V and J are TRBV24-1 and TRBJ1-1; no clear D gene. The CDR3 is 13 amino acids. Trimming pared 9 bases from V and 0 bases from J, leaving 10 bases between. Germline V gene sequence: CDR1 KGHDR, CDR2 SFDVKD. CDR3 residues: CATQEAVNTEAFF. In DNA form, the CDR3 reads TGTGCCACCCAAGAGGCGGTGAACACTGAAGCTTTCTTT.

This clonotype was observed many times. This chain joins TRBV7-3 and TRBJ2-1; TRBD2 matches at 9 bases. J was trimmed by 2 bases and V by 7 bases; bases with no gene match: 15. This CDR3 contains 18 residues. Germline V gene sequence: CDR1 SGHTA, CDR2 FQGTGA. In DNA form, the CDR3 reads TGTGCCAGCATCCTTAGCGGGAGTAGCCCCAAGCCCTACAATGAGCAGTTCTTC. It translates to CASILSGSSPKPYNEQFF.

This clonotype was detected many times. The chain joins TRBV7-6 to TRBJ2-7, with 11 bases lining up with TRBD2. The CDR3 is 14 amino acids. Trimming took 5 bases from V and 3 from J; bases not matched to a gene: 3. Per the germline V gene, CDR1 is SGHVS and CDR2 is FNYEAQ. The DNA of the CDR3 is TGTGCCAGCAGCCAGACTAGCGGGGACTACGAGCAGTACTTC. Translation gives CASSQTSGDYEQYF.

The chain links TRBV30 to TRBJ2-4; D uncertain. The CDR3 covers 12 residues. The ends were cut back, 0 bases at V and 5 bases at J, with 5 bases in the middle. Germline CDR1 and CDR2: GTSNPN and SVGIG (reference sequence). CDR3 protein: CAWSVPENIQYF. CDR3 DNA sequence: TGTGCCTGGAGTGTTCCTGAAAACATTCAGTACTTC.

This clonotype was counted between two and nine times. V usage is TRBV3-1 and J usage is TRBJ2-1, with TRBD1 as a possible D gene (6 bases). The V and J ends lost 1 base and 4 bases respectively, with 11 bases between them. Per germline, CDR1 LGHDT and CDR2 YNNKEL (reference sequence). CDR3 size: 15 residues. CDR3 coding DNA: TGTGCCAGCAGCCAAGTCGGACAGAGTTACAATGAGCAGTTCTTC. Protein sequence: CASSQVGQSYNEQFF.

This clonotype was seen ten or more times. The CDR3 DNA reads as TGCAGCGTTGCAGGGGGCGCAAGGTCTGGGGCCAACGTCCTGACTTTC. Its protein product is CSVAGGARSGANVLTF. The chain recombines TRBV29-1 with TRBJ2-6; TRBD1 matches at 8 bases. V lost 4 bases and J lost 1; bases outside the gene matches: 6. The germline gives CDR1 SQVTM, CDR2 ANQGSEA. This CDR3 contains 16 residues.

V is TRBV7-9 and J is TRBJ2-3; D gene ambiguous. Germline loops: CDR1 SEHNR, CDR2 FQNEAQ (reference sequence). V was trimmed by 1 base and J by 0 bases, leaving 11 bases between them. CDR3 length: 16 residues. The CDR3 region is CASSLVEYPSTDTQYF. CDR3 sequence (DNA): TGTGCCAGCAGCTTAGTTGAGTATCCTAGCACAGATACGCAGTATTTT.

This clonotype has at least ten counts. The rearrangement links TRBV5-6 to TRBJ2-5; 7 nucleotides align to TRBD2. With V trimmed by 2 bases and J by 4 bases, 5 bases remained unmatched. The CDR3 runs 14 residues. Germline CDR1 and CDR2: SGHDT and YYEEEE. The CDR3 reads CASSLGPGGETQYF. CDR3 bases: TGTGCCAGCAGCTTAGGGCCGGGAGGAGAGACCCAGTACTTC. Supplemented by reference TRBV5-6 and TRBJ2-5, the full variable domain reads DAGVTQSPTHLIKTRGQQVTLRCSPKSGHDTVSWYQQALGQGPQFIFQYYEEEERQRGNFPDRFSGHQFPNYSSELNVNALLLGDSALYLCASSLGPGGETQYFGPGTRLLVL.

In its sample, this clonotype was seen a few times. The chain is built from TRBV4-1 and TRBJ2-4, with TRBD2 as a possible D gene (5 bases). The CDR3 contains 17 residues. With 0 bases removed from V and 5 bases from J, the gap between germline ends came to 17 bases. CDR1 MGHRA and CDR2 YSYEKL come from the germline V gene. As DNA, the CDR3 is TGCGCCAGCAGCCAAGATTACGGCGGGCCCAGCCAAAACATTCAGTACTTC. Residues: CASSQDYGGPSQNIQYF.

The sample holds many counts of this clonotype. J is TRBJ2-1 and V is TRBV7-2; 10 bases align to TRBD2. V lost 8 bases and J lost 6; bases outside the gene matches: 7. CDR3 length equals 14 residues. In germline, CDR1 is SGHTA, CDR2 FQGNSA. CDR3 region: CASVSSGGVNEQFF. The CDR3 DNA sequence: TGTGCCAGCGTGTCTAGCGGGGGAGTCAATGAGCAGTTCTTC. Drawing the rest from reference TRBV7-2 and TRBJ2-1, the complete variable domain is GAGVSQSPSNKVTEKGKDVELRCDPISGHTALYWYRQSLGQGLEFLIYFQGNSAPDKSGLPSDRFSAERTGGSVSTLTIQRTQQEDSAVYLCASVSSGGVNEQFFGPGTRLTVL.

This clonotype was picked up many times. V is TRBV7-9 and J is TRBJ2-4; D remains unclear. This CDR3 region has 14 residues. Per germline, CDR1 SEHNR and CDR2 FQNEAQ (reference sequence). V was cut by 1 base and J by 2 bases, with 6 bases left in between. The CDR3 nucleotides read TGTGCCAGCAGCTTAGGGGCCACCAAAAACATTCAGTACTTC. This translates into CASSLGATKNIQYF.

This clonotype was found many times. The chain carries TRBV6-2 or TRBV6-3 and TRBJ2-1, with D perhaps being TRBD1 or TRBD2 (5 bases each). CDR1 MNHEY and CDR2 SVGEGT come from the germline V gene. The germline V and J ends were trimmed by 8 bases and 1 base, with 9 bases remaining between them. The CDR3 consists of 13 residues. The CDR3 sequence is CASSWGSYNEQFF. CDR3 nucleotide sequence: TGTGCCAGCTCGTGGGGGTCCTACAATGAGCAGTTCTTC.

V is TRBV7-8 and J is TRBJ1-4; D may be TRBD1 (5 bases). The CDR3 covers 13 residues. CDR1 is SGHVS and CDR2 is FQNEAQ in the germline V gene. The V gene lost 7 bases and the J gene lost 13 bases, with 19 bases spanning the gap. CDR3 protein: CASNEGPTQGLFF. CDR3 nucleotides: TGTGCCAGCAACGAGGGACCGACTCAGGGACTGTTTTTT.

This clonotype was counted ten times or more. The rearrangement uses TRBV3-1 and TRBJ2-1, with a possible D match to TRBD2 (5 bases). Trimming removed 4 bases at V and 8 bases at J, with 12 bases between. This CDR3 comprises 13 residues. The germline gives CDR1 LGHDT, CDR2 YNNKEL (reference sequence). In DNA form, the CDR3 reads TGTGCCAGCAGCCTATACGACGGGGATGAGCAGTTCTTC. As protein: CASSLYDGDEQFF.